This T cell receptor beta chain was sequenced for a study of CD8+CD57+ T cells in acquired aplastic anemia. This clonotype has a handful of counts. The study profiled TCR beta VDJ and CDR3 using genomic DNA as template. TCRdb reprocessed the reads via MiXCR and lists one record per CDR3 protein. The repertoire holds 150,000 to 200,000 distinct CDR3 sequences, with roughly 64% as singletons. The CDR3 spans 14 residues. In germline, CDR1 is LGHNA, CDR2 YSLEER. Trimming removed 1 base from V and 4 bases from J, with 9 bases in between. The receptor was isolated from a human donor with severe aplastic anemia or a healthy control (not recorded which). This rearrangement joins TRBV4-3 to TRBJ2-3; possible D gene TRBD2, 6 bases. The specimen was sorted CD4+, CD8+, or CD8+CD57+ T cells (not recorded which) from PBMCs. The CDR3 bases are TGCGCCAGCAGCCAAGTAGGAGGGGCAGATACGCAGTATTTT. Translating it yields CASSQVGGADTQYF.